This T cell receptor beta chain was captured in a study of identical twins. Points from the study as a whole: Models underpredicted monozygotic twin sharing of out-of-frame TCR alpha. Twin-shared out-of-frame alpha sequences showed excess low generation probability.

From the 5' RACE reads, TCRdb called clonotypes with MiXCR, one entry per CDR3 protein. The profile shows 120,000 to 150,000 distinct CDR3 sequences, around 3.6% of them singletons. This clonotype was seen a handful of times. Its target is unknown. Sequencing was performed on memory T cells sorted from blood. The source of this sequence is a young man in good health.

CDR3 coding DNA: TGTGCCAGTAGTACTTACAGGGTGGGCCACAATGAGCAGTTCTTC. Translating it yields CASSTYRVGHNEQFF. The rearrangement links TRBV19 to TRBJ2-1; D is perhaps TRBD1 (6 bases). The CDR3 is 15 residues long. V was shortened by 4 bases and J by 5 bases, with 15 bases between the two germline ends. CDR1 is LNHDA and CDR2 is SQIVND in the germline V gene (reference sequence).